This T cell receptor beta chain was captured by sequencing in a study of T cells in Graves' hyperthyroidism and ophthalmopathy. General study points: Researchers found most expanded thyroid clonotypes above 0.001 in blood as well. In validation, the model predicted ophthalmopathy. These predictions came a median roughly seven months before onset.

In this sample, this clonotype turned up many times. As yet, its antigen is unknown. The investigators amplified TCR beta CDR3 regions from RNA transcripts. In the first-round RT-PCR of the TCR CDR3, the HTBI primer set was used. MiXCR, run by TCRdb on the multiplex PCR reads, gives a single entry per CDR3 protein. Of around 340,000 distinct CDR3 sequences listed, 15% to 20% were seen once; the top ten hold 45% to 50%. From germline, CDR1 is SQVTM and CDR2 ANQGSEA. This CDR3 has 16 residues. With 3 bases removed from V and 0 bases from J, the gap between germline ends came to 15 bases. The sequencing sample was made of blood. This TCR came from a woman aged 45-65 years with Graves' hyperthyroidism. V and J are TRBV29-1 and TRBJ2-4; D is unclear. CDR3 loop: CSVDPSAASAKNIQYF. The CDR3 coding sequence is TGCAGCGTTGATCCTTCGGCCGCCTCAGCCAAAAACATTCAGTACTTC.